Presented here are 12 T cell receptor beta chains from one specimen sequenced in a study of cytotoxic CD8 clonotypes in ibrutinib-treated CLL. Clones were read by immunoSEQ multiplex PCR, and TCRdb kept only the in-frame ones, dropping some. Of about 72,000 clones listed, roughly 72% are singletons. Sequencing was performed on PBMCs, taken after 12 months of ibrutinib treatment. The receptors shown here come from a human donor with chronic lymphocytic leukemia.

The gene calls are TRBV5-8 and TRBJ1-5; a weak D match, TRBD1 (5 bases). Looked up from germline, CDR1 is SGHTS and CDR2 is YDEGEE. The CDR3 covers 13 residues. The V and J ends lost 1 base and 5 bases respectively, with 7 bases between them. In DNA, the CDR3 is TGTGCCAGCAGCTTGTTCAGGGATCAGCCCCAGCATTTT. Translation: CASSLFRDQPQHF.

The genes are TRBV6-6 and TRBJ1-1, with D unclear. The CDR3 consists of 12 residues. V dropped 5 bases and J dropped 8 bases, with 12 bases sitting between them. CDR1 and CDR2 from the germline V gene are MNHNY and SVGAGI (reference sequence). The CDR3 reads CASSSLQIEAFF. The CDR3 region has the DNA TGTGCCAGCAGTAGCCTGCAGATAGAAGCTTTCTTT.

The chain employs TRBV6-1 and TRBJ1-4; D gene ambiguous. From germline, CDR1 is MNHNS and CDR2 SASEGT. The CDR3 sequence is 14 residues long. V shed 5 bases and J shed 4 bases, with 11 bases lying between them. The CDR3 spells CASSRIGSNEKLFF. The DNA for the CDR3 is TGTGCCAGCAGTCGGATAGGCAGTAATGAAAAACTGTTTTTT.

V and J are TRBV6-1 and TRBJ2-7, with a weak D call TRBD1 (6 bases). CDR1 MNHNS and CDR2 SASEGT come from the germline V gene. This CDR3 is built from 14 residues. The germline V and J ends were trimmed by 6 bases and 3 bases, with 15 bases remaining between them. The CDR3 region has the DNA TGTGCCAGCAGGGTCCGGGACACCGTCTACGAGCAGTACTTC. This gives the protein CASRVRDTVYEQYF.

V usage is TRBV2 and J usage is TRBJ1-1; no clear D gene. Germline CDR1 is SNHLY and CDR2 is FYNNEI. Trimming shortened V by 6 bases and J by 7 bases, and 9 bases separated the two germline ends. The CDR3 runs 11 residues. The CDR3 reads CASRTGYEAFF. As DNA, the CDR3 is TGTGCCAGCAGGACGGGGTATGAAGCTTTCTTT.

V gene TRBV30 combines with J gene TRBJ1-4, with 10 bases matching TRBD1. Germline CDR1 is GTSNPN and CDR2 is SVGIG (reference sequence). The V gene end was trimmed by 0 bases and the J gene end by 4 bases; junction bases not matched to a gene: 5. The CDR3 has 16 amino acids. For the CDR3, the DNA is TGTGCCTGGAGTGTCATCGGGACAGGGGTTAATGAAAAACTGTTTTTT. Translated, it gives CAWSVIGTGVNEKLFF.

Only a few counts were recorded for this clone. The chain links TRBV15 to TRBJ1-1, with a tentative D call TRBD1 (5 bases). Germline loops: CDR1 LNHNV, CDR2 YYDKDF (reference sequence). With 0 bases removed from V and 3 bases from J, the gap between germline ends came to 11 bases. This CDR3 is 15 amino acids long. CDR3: CATSRDQVGDTEAFF. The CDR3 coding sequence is TGTGCCACCAGCAGAGATCAGGTGGGGGACACTGAAGCTTTCTTT.

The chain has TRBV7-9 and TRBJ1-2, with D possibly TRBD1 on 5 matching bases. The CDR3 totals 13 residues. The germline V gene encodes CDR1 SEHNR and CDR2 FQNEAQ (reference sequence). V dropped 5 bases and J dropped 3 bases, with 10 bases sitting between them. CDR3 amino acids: CASSLDTDYGYTF. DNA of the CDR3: TGTGCCAGCAGCCTGGACACGGACTATGGCTACACCTTC. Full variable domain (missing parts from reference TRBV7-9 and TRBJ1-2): DTGVSQNPRHKITKRGQNVTFRCDPISEHNRLYWYRQTLGQGPEFLTYFQNEAQLEKSRLLSDRFSAERPKGSFSTLEIQRTEQGDSAMYLCASSLDTDYGYTFGSGTRLTVV.

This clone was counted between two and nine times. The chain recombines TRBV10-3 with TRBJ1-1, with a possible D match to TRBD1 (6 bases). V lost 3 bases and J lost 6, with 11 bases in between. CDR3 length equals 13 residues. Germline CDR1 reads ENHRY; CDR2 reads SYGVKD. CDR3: CAISDQQGAEAFF. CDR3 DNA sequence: TGTGCCATCAGTGACCAACAGGGAGCTGAAGCTTTCTTT.

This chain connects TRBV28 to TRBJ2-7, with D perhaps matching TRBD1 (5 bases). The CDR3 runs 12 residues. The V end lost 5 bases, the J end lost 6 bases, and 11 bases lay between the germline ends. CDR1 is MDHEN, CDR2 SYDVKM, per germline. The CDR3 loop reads CASSQQAPEQYF. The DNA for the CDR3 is TGTGCCAGCAGTCAACAGGCTCCCGAGCAGTACTTC.

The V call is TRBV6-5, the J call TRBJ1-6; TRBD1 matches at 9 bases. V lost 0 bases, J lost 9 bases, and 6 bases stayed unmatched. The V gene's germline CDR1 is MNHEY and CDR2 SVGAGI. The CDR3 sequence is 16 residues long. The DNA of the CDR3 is TGTGCCAGCAGTTACTCCGGGACAGGGTCCTTTTCACCCCTCCACTTT. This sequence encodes CASSYSGTGSFSPLHF.

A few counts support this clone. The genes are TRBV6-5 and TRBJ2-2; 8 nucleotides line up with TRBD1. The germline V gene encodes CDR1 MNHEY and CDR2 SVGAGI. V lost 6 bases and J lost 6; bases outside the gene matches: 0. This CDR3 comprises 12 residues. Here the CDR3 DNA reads TGTGCCAGCAGACAGGGGGCCGGGGAGCTGTTTTTT. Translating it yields CASRQGAGELFF.